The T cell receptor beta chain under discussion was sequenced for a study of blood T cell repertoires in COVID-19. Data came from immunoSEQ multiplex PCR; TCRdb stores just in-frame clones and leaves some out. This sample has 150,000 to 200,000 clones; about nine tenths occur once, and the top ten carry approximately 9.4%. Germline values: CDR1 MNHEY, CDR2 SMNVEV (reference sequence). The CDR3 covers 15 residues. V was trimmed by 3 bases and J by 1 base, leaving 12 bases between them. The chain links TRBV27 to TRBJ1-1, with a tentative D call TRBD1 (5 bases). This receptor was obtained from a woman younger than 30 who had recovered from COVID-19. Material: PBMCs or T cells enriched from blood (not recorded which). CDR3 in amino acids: CASSFGHGQNTEAFF. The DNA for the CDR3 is TGTGCCAGCAGTTTCGGACACGGGCAGAACACTGAAGCTTTCTTT.